This TCR beta chain was recorded in a study of blood T cell repertoires in COVID-19. Whole-study context: Donors in the United States, Italy and Spain gave samples during acute or convalescent COVID-19. T cells, B-cell-depleted T cells, or PBMCs supplied cDNA or gDNA.

As originally analysed: Counts of nucleated cells, estimated from reference gene primer amplification, were obtained. Some clones are missing from TCRdb's copy, which holds only in-frame ones; the method was immunoSEQ multiplex PCR. The V and J calls and clone size are taken from that table; D and trimming were inferred from the DNA. Here the sample spans over 55,000 clones, about 90% being singletons. Trimming shortened V by 2 bases and J by 8 bases, and 13 bases separated the two germline ends. Per the germline V gene, CDR1 is MNHEY and CDR2 is SVGEGT. The CDR3 contains 14 residues. Sequenced sample: peripheral blood. This clonotype originated in a middle-aged man with active COVID-19. The V gene is TRBV6-2 or TRBV6-3, the J gene TRBJ2-1; D unclear. The CDR3 sequence: CASSYVEAADEQFF. CDR3 DNA sequence: TGTGCCAGCAGTTACGTCGAGGCAGCCGATGAGCAGTTCTTC.